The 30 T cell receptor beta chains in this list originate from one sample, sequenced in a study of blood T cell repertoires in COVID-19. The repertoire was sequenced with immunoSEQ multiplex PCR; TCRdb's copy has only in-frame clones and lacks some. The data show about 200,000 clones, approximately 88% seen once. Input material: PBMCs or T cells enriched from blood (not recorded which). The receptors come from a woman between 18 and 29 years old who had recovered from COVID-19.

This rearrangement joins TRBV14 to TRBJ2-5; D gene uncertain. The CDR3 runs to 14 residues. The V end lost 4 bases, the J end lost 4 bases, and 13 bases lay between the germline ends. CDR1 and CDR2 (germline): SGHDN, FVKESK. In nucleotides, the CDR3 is TGTGCCAGCAGCCGCGGAGCACCTAGAGAGACCCAGTACTTC. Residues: CASSRGAPRETQYF.

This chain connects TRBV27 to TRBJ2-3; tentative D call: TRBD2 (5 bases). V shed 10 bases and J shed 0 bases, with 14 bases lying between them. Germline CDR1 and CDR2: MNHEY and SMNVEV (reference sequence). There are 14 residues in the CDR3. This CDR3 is CATRRVDSTDTQYF. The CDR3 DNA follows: TGTGCCACCCGGCGGGTAGATAGCACAGATACGCAGTATTTT.

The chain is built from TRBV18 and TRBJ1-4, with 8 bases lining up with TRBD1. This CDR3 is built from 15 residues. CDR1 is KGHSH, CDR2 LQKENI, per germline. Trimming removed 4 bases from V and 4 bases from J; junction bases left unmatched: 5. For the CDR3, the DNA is TGTGCCAGCTCACTGGGGACAGGTTTTAATGAAAAACTGTTTTTT. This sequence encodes CASSLGTGFNEKLFF.

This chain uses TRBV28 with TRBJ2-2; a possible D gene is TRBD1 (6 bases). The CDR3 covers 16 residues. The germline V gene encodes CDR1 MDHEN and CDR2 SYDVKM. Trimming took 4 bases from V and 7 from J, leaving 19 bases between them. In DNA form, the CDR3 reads TGTGCCAGCAGTTCAACTGGCCAGGGGCCGGGCGGGGAGCTGTTTTTT. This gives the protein CASSSTGQGPGGELFF.

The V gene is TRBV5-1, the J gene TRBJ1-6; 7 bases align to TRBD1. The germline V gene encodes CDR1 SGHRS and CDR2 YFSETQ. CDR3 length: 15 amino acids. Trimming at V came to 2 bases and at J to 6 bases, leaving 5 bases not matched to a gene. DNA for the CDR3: TGCGCCAGCAGCTTTGGGACAGTCGCTAATTCACCCCTCCACTTT. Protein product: CASSFGTVANSPLHF.

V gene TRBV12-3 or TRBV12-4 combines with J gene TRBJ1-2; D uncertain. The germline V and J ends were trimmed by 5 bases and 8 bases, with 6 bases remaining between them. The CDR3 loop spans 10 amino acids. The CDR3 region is CASSLGGYTF. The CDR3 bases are TGTGCCAGCAGTCTCGGGGGCTACACCTTC.

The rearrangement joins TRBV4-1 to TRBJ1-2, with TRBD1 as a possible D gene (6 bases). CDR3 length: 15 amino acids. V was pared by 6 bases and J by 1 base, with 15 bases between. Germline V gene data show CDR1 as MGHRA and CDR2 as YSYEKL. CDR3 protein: CASRPGALLNYGYTF. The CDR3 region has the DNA TGCGCCAGCAGGCCAGGGGCTTTACTTAACTATGGCTACACCTTC.

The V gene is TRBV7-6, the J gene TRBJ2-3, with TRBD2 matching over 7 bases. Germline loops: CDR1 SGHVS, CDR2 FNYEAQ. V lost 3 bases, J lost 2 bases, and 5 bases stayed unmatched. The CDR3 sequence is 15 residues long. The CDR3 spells CASSFERDFTDTQYF. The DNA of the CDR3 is TGTGCCAGCAGCTTCGAGCGGGACTTCACAGATACGCAGTATTTT.

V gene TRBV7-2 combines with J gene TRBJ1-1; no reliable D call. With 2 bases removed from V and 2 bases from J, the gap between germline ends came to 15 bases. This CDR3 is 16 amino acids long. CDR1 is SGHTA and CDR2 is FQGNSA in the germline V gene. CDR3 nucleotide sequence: TGTGCCAGCAGCTTACGCCAACCGCCAGGAAACACTGAAGCTTTCTTT. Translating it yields CASSLRQPPGNTEAFF.

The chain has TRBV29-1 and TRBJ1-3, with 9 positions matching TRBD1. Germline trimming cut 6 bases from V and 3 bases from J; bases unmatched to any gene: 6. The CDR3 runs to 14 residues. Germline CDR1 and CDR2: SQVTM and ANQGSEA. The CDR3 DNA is TGCAGCGTGACAGGGGGATCGAGTGGAAACACCATATATTTT. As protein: CSVTGGSSGNTIYF.

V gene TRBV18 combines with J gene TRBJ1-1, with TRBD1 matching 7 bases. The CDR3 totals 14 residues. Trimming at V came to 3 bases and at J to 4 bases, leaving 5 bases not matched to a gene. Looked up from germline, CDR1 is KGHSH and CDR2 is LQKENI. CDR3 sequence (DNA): TGTGCCAGCTCACCCCAGGGGGTGAGCACTGAAGCTTTCTTT. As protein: CASSPQGVSTEAFF.

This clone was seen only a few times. The CDR3 loop reads CASSPTGQGAHEQYF. DNA of the CDR3: TGTGCCAGCAGTCCCACGGGACAGGGAGCCCACGAGCAGTACTTC. The V call is TRBV6-5, the J call TRBJ2-7, with 9 positions matching TRBD1. Germline V gives CDR1 MNHEY, CDR2 SVGAGI. CDR3 size: 15 residues. Trimming removed 5 bases from V and 5 bases from J; junction bases left unmatched: 10.

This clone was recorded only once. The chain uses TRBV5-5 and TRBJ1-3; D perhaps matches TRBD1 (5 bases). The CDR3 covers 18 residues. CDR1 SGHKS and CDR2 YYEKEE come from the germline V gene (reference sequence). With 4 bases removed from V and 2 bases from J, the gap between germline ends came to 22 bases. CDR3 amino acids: CASSQGKPPRRPGNTIYF. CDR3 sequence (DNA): TGTGCCAGCAGCCAGGGAAAACCCCCCAGGCGGCCTGGAAACACCATATATTTT.

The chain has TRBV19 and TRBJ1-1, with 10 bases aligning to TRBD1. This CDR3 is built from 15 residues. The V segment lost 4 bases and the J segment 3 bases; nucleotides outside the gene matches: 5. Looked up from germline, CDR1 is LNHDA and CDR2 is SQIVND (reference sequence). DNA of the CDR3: TGTGCCAGTAGTACCACCGGGACAGGGGACACTGAAGCTTTCTTT. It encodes CASSTTGTGDTEAFF.

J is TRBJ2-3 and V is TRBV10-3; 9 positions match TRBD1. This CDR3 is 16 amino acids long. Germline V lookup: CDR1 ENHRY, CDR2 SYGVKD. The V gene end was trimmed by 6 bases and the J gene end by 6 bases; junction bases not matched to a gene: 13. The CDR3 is CAIRVRDRDGYDTQYF. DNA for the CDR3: TGTGCCATCAGGGTCCGGGACAGGGACGGATACGATACGCAGTATTTT.

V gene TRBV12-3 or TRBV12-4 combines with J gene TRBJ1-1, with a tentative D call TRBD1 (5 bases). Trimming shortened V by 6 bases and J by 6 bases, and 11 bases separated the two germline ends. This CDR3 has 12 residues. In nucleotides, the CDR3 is TGTGCCAGCAGAATCGGGGGGTCTGAAGCTTTCTTT. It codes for CASRIGGSEAFF.

CDR3 in amino acids: CASSPGTGAYEQYF. The CDR3 nucleotides are TGCGCCAGCAGCCCCGGGACAGGAGCCTACGAGCAGTACTTC. V usage is TRBV4-1 and J usage is TRBJ2-7; TRBD1 matches 8 bases. J was trimmed by 2 bases and V by 4 bases; bases with no gene match: 4. The CDR3 has 14 residues. CDR1 and CDR2 from the germline V gene are MGHRA and YSYEKL.

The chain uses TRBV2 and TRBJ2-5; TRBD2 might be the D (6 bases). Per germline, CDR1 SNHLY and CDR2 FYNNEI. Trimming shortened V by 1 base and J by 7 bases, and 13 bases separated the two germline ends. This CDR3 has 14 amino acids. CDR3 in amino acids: CASSEGDSGATQYF. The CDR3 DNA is TGTGCCAGCAGTGAAGGGGACTCCGGGGCGACCCAGTACTTC.

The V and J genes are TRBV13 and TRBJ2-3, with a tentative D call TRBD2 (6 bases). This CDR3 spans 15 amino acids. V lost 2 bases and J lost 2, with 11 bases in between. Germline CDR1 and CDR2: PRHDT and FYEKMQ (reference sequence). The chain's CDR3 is CASSLKGLITDTQYF. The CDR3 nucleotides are TGTGCCAGCAGCTTAAAGGGACTTATCACAGATACGCAGTATTTT.

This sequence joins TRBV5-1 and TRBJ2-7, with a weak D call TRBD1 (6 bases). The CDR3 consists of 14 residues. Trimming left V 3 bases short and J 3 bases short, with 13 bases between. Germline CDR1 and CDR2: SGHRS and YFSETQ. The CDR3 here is CASSSPGTFYEQYF. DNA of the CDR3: TGCGCCAGCAGCTCTCCCGGGACATTCTACGAGCAGTACTTC.

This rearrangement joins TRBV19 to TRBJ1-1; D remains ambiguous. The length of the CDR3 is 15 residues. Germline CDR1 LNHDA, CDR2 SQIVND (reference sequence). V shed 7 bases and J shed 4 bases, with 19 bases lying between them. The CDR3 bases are TGTGCCAGTACCGACTTTGGACTGCAGAGCACTGAAGCTTTCTTT. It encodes CASTDFGLQSTEAFF.

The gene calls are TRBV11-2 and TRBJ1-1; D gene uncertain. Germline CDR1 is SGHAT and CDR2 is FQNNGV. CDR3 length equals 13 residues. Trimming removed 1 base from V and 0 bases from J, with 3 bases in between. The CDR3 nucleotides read TGTGCCAGCAGCTTAGCCTTGAACACTGAAGCTTTCTTT. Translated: CASSLALNTEAFF.

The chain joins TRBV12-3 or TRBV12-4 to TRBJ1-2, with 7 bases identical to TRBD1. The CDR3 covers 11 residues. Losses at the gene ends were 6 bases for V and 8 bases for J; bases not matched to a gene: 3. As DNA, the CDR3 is TGTGCCAGCAGCCAGGGGGGCGGCTACACCTTC. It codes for CASSQGGGYTF.

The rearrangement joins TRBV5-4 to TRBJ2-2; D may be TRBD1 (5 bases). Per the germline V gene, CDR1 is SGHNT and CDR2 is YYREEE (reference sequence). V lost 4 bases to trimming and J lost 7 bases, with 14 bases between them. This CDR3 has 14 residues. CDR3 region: CASSAAGLGGELFF. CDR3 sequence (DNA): TGTGCCAGCAGCGCCGCAGGGTTGGGCGGGGAGCTGTTTTTT.

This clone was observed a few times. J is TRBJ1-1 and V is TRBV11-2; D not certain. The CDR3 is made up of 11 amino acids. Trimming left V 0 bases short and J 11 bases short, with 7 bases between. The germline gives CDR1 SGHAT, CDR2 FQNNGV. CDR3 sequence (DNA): TGTGCCAGCAGCTTAGACAGGAAGGCTTTCTTT. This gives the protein CASSLDRKAFF.

The CDR3 region has the DNA TGTGCCAGCAGTTTATTAGGGGGGGAAGCAACAGATACGCAGTATTTT. Amino acid sequence: CASSLLGGEATDTQYF. This chain links TRBV27 with TRBJ2-3; a weak D match, TRBD2 (7 bases). The V end was cut by 1 base, the J end by 3 bases, with 14 bases between. Looked up from germline, CDR1 is MNHEY and CDR2 is SMNVEV (reference sequence). CDR3 length: 16 residues.

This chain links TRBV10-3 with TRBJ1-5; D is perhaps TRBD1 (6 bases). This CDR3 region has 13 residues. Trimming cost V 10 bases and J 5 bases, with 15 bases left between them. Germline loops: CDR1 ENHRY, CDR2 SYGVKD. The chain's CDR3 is CATGQPGDQPQHF. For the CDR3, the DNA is TGTGCCACCGGGCAGCCAGGGGATCAGCCCCAGCATTTT.

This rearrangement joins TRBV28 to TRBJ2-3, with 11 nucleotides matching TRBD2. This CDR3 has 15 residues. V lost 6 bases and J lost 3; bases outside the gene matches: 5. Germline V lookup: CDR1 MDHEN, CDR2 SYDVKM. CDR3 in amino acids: CASRASGGRTDTQYF. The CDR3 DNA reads TGTGCCAGCAGAGCTAGCGGGGGGAGGACAGATACGCAGTATTTT. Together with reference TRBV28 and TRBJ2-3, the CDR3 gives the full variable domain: DVKVTQSSRYLVKRTGEKVFLECVQDMDHENMFWYRQDPGLGLRLIYFSYDVKMKEKGDIPEGYSVSREKKERFSLILESASTNQTSMYLCASRASGGRTDTQYFGPGTRLTVL.

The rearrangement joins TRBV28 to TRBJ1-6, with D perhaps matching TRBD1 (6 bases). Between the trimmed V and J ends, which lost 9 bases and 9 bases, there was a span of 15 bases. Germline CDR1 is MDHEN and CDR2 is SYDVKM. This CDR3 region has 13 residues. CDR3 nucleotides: TGTGCCAGTATCCAGGGGATGGGTTCACCCCTCCACTTT. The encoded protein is CASIQGMGSPLHF. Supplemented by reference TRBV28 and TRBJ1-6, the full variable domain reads DVKVTQSSRYLVKRTGEKVFLECVQDMDHENMFWYRQDPGLGLRLIYFSYDVKMKEKGDIPEGYSVSREKKERFSLILESASTNQTSMYLCASIQGMGSPLHFGNGTRLTVT.

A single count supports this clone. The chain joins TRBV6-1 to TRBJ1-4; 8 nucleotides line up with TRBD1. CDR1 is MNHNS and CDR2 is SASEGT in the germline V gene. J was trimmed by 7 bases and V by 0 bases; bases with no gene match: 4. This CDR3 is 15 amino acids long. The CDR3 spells CASSEAQGASEKLFF. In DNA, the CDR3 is TGTGCCAGCAGTGAAGCTCAGGGGGCCTCTGAAAAACTGTTTTTT.